The 5 T cell receptor beta chains below were found in one sample sequenced in a study of vaccination effects on CD4 cells after COVID-19. Antigen specificity for these receptors is unknown. Viral peptide pools were used in the ViraFEST assay to expand antigen-specific CD4+ T cells, and sequencing came afterward. Subsequent to a culture period of about ten days, CD4+ T cells were isolated. Testing of the vaccine recipients showed negative nucleocapsid antibodies and no prior SARS-CoV-2 infection. Sequenced by immunoSEQ multiplex PCR; TCRdb stores in-frame clones only, minus some. The table records 55,000 to 75,000 clones, approximately 70% of them present only once. Material: CD4+ T cells from PBMCs cultured with HCoV-OC43 spike peptides, obtained before COVID-19 vaccination. Subset indicated: HCoV-OC43 spike overlapping peptide pool stimulation. The receptors derive from a human donor who received a COVID-19 vaccine.

This clone was recorded once. The junction and the germline gene differ at one end; a read error may be behind it. The chain carries TRBV6-1 and TRBJ2-1; TRBD1 is a possible D gene (6 bases). The CDR3 totals 14 residues. In germline, CDR1 is MNHNS, CDR2 SASEGT. CDR3 loop: CAGRGSMLTNEQFF. The CDR3 DNA is TGTGCCGGCAGGGGATCTATGCTGACGAATGAGCAGTTCTTC.

V usage is TRBV6-5 and J usage is TRBJ2-7; D is perhaps TRBD2 (5 bases). The CDR3 contains 14 residues. Germline V CDR1 and CDR2: MNHEY, SVGAGI. V was shortened by 6 bases and J by 0 bases, with 12 bases between the two germline ends. In nucleotides, the CDR3 is TGTGCCAGCAGCTATAGTGGGAGCTCCTACGAGCAGTACGTC. As protein: CASSYSGSSYEQYV.

The chain joins TRBV6-5 to TRBJ1-2; D perhaps matches TRBD1 (6 bases). Between the trimmed V and J ends, which lost 3 bases and 10 bases, there was a span of 18 bases. CDR3 size: 14 residues. Looked up from germline, CDR1 is MNHEY and CDR2 is SVGAGI. The CDR3 region is CASSYAGHREHYTF. The CDR3 nucleotides are TGTGCCAGCAGTTATGCCGGTCACAGGGAACACTACACCTTC.

This clone was found a few times. The gene calls are TRBV19 and TRBJ1-4; 9 bases line up with TRBD1. The V and J ends lost 7 bases and 5 bases, in that order; junction bases with no gene match: 5. This CDR3 is 14 amino acids long. Per the germline V gene, CDR1 is LNHDA and CDR2 is SQIVND (reference sequence). The CDR3, as DNA: TGTGCCAGTACCCGCGGGACAGGGAATGAAAAACTGTTTTTT. This codes for CASTRGTGNEKLFF.

The chain employs TRBV7-2 and TRBJ2-4; no firm D call. The CDR3 is 13 amino acids. V was trimmed by 5 bases and J by 6 bases, leaving 11 bases between them. The germline V gene has CDR1 SGHTA and CDR2 FQGNSA. The DNA of the CDR3 is TGTGCCAGCAGCCGGATCTCGGGAAACATTCAGTACTTC. As protein: CASSRISGNIQYF.